This record concerns one T cell receptor (beta chain) sequence. The sample comes from a study of blood T cell repertoires in COVID-19. Germline values: CDR1 MNHEY, CDR2 SVGAGI. There are 13 residues in the CDR3. The germline V and J ends were trimmed by 6 bases and 2 bases, with 10 bases remaining between them. The repertoire was sequenced with immunoSEQ multiplex PCR; TCRdb's copy has only in-frame clones and lacks some. In the table there are over 150,000 clones, approximately 85% of which are singletons. The chain carries TRBV6-5 and TRBJ1-1; D is unresolved. This receptor was taken from a man aged 35 to 55 who had recovered from COVID-19. Specimen: PBMCs or T cells enriched from blood (not recorded which). The CDR3, as DNA: TGTGCCAGCAGCAAATTAGCCAACACTGAAGCTTTCTTT. Translated, it gives CASSKLANTEAFF.